This T cell receptor beta chain is from a study of sequential checkpoint blockade in melanoma (dated by TCRdb to the late 2010s). Background on the whole study: Patients were randomized 1:1 to first-line nivolumab followed by ipilimumab (arm A) or ipilimumab followed by nivolumab (arm B). Both trial sequences were followed by maintenance nivolumab. DNA from approximately 91 pretreatment melanoma tumor samples was subjected to TCRbeta immunosequencing. For approximately 20 patients, matched tumor biopsies were taken both before treatment and at week 13, after single-agent nivolumab (arm A) or ipilimumab (arm B). The same lesion was the source of 65% to 90% of the matched pre- and post-treatment tumor biopsy pairs.

The treatment or condition label for this specimen denotes: randomized to nivolumab then ipilimumab (arm A) or the reverse (arm B). None of the trial patients had been given prior DNA-damaging chemotherapy. The samples were obtained from melanoma patients enrolled in CheckMate 064, an open-label, randomized phase II trial testing sequential checkpoint blockade. Genomic DNA from formalin-fixed paraffin-embedded (FFPE) tissue samples was used for tumor TCR sequencing. Note on this clone: This clone's antigen is unknown. Per-base quality was not reported, and no clone a single base away is much larger than it.

The immunoSEQ Assay was used to immunosequence TCRbeta CDR3 regions from genomic DNA. Before high-throughput sequencing, the genomic DNA was amplified using bias-controlled multiplex PCR. The study's processing was this. To quantify the absolute abundance of each unique TCRbeta CDR3 region, the sequences were collapsed and filtered. Clonality, defined as 1 minus Pielou's evenness, was calculated using only productive rearrangements. Tumor T-cell fraction was computed by normalizing TCRbeta template counts to usable DNA, estimated from several housekeeping genes. A previously published method was used to identify clones whose frequencies were significantly greater in on-treatment samples than in baseline samples. The table was pulled from immuneACCESS by TCRdb, which kept in-frame rearrangements only. Such tables lose some clones; where checked, under half of the loss comes from unresolved V genes, and the rest has no known cause. That table is the source of V, J and clone size, and D and trimming were worked out from the DNA. This sample comprises 35,000 to 40,000 clones, roughly 32% of them detected only once. Approximately 1.5% of the sample is in the top ten clones.

CDR1 KGHSH and CDR2 LQKENI are derived from the germline V gene. V is clipped by 6 bases and J by 0 bases, and the sequence between their germline boundaries is 9 bases long. There are 14 amino acids in the CDR3, from cysteine to phenylalanine inclusive. The sequence is cut down to CDR3 DNA, 42 bases in frame from base 1. The research as a whole found: Patients whose tumor T-cell fraction and clonality increased by week 13 were about 30 times more likely to achieve clinical benefit. Larger, independent patient cohorts are needed to validate the response-prediction model that combines TCR metrics and mutation burden. Tumor T-cell fraction and clonality correlated with PD-L1 staining and CD8+ T-cell counts but not with mutational load. Small sample sizes and reduced statistical power limited the analyses of tumor T-cell fraction within each arm. In the nivolumab-first arm (arm A), an association was found between pretreatment tumor TIL clonality and response (P = .04).

Sequences were derived from tumor tissue (inferred from file names), sampled from a patient given nivolumab and ipilimumab in sequence. This clonotype originated in a human donor with melanoma. The V and J segments used are TRBV18 and TRBJ1-5; no D gene can be assigned with confidence. The CDR3 has the sequence CASSRGVSNQPQHF. The DNA sequence follows: TGTGCCAGCTCCCGCGGCGTTAGCAATCAGCCCCAGCATTTT.